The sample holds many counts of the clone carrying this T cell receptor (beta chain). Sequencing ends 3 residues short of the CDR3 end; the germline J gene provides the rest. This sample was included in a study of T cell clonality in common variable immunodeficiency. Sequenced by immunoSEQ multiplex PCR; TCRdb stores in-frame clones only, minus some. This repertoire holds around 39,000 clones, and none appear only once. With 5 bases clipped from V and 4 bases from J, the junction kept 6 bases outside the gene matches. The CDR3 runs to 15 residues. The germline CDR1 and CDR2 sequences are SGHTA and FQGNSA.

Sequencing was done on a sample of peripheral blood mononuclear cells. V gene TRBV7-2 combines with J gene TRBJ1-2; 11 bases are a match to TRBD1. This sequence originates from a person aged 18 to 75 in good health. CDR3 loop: CASSPWTGGVYGYTF. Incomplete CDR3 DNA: TGTGCCAGCAGCCCCTGGACAGGGGGCGTCTATGGC.